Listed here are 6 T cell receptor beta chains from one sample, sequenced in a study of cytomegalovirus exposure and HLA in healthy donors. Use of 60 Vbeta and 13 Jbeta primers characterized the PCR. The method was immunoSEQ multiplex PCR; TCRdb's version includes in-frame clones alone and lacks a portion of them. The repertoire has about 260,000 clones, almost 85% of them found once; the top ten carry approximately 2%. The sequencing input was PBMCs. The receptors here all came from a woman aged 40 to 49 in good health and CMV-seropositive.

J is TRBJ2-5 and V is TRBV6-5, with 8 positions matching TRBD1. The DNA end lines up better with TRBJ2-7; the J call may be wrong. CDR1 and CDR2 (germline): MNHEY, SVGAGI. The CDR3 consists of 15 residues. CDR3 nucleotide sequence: TGTGCCAGCAGTTACGCCGGACAGGGATCCTACGAGCAGTACTTC. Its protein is CASSYAGQGSYEQYF.

Written as DNA, the CDR3 is TGTGCCAGCAGTCCACGGGACAGGGGGGCCTACGAGCAGTACTTC. Protein: CASSPRDRGAYEQYF. The chain has TRBV27 and TRBJ2-7; 11 bases line up with TRBD1. This CDR3 comprises 15 residues. J gave up 2 bases and V 5 bases, and 5 bases lay outside the gene matches. Per the germline V gene, CDR1 is MNHEY and CDR2 is SMNVEV (reference sequence).

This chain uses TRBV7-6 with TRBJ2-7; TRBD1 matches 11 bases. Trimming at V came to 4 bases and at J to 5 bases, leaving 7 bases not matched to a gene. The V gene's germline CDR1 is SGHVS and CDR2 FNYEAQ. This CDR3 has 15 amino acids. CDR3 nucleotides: TGTGCCAGCAGCTCAAGGCCGGGACAGGGGGACGAGCAGTACTTC. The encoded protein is CASSSRPGQGDEQYF.

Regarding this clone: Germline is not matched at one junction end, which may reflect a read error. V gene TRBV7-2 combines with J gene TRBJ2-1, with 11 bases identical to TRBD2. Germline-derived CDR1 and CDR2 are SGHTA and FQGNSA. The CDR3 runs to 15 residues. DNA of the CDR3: TGTGCCAGCAGCCTAGCGGGAGGTATCTACAATGAGCAGTTCTTC. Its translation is CASSLAGGIYNEQFF. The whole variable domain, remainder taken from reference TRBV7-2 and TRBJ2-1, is GAGVSQSPSNKVTEKGKDVELRCDPISGHTALYWYRQSLGQGLEFLIYFQGNSAPDKSGLPSDRFSAERTGGSVSTLTIQRTQQEDSAVYLCASSLAGGIYNEQFFGPGTRLTVL.

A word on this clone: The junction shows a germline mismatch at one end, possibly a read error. CDR3 sequence (DNA): TGTGCCAACAGCTTGCGGACTAGCGGGAGCCGGCGGGACGAGCAGTACTTC. This encodes CANSLRTSGSRRDEQYF. The chain carries TRBV5-6 and TRBJ2-7, with TRBD2 matching over 13 bases. Germline V lookup: CDR1 SGHDT, CDR2 YYEEEE. This CDR3 is built from 17 residues.

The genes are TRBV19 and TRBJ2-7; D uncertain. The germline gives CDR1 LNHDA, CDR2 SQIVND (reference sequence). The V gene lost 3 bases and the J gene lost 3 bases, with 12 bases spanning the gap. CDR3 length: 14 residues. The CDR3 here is CASSIREEVYEQYF. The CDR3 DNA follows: TGTGCCAGTAGTATTCGTGAGGAAGTCTACGAGCAGTACTTC.